The rows below give T cell receptor beta chains drawn from one sample of a study of blood T cell repertoires in COVID-19. Sequencing was performed with immunoSEQ multiplex PCR; in TCRdb, only in-frame clones are kept and a portion is missing. The top ten clones hold 0.88% of a sample with 120,000 or so clones, around nine tenths of them seen once. The sequenced material came from peripheral blood. These receptors all come from a woman aged 45 to 65 with active or convalescent COVID-19. The CDR3 runs from the conserved cysteine through the conserved F or W. The order of the fields is V gene, clone size, CDR3 protein. Clone size is shown for a subset of rows, as once, few, many or a class of expanded clone.

v_call: TRBV19
clone_size: NA
cdr3_aa: CASSTPQGRMNTEAFF

v_call: TRBV4-3
clone_size: NA
cdr3_aa: CASSQEAWQPQHF

v_call: TRBV27
clone_size: once
cdr3_aa: CASRGLGGTDTQYF

v_call: TRBV30
clone_size: NA
cdr3_aa: CAWSPRIGEKLFF

v_call: TRBV28
clone_size: NA
cdr3_aa: CASSSQGQEDSNQPQHF

v_call: TRBV28
clone_size: NA
cdr3_aa: CASSGQLDQPQHF

v_call: TRBV28
clone_size: NA
cdr3_aa: CASRHMAVATEAFF

v_call: TRBV29-1
clone_size: NA
cdr3_aa: CSVVAGVGTEAFF

v_call: TRBV7-9
clone_size: NA
cdr3_aa: CASSSRDRGWGETQYF

v_call: TRBV27
clone_size: NA
cdr3_aa: CASSWAGGAYEQYF

v_call: TRBV7-2
clone_size: NA
cdr3_aa: CASSFQGYNEQFF

v_call: TRBV6-5
clone_size: NA
cdr3_aa: CASSPGDSSYEQYF

v_call: TRBV5-4
clone_size: NA
cdr3_aa: CASSSPASSPTEAFF

v_call: TRBV12-5
clone_size: NA
cdr3_aa: CASGTPGQETYEQYF

v_call: TRBV6-2/TRBV6-3
clone_size: NA
cdr3_aa: CASSRDLAGGSTDTQYF

v_call: TRBV29-1
clone_size: NA
cdr3_aa: CSVEIQREGNEQFF

v_call: TRBV5-1
clone_size: NA
cdr3_aa: CASRGDRRDTEAFF

v_call: TRBV7-2
clone_size: NA
cdr3_aa: CASSPRTNTEAFF

v_call: TRBV6-4
clone_size: NA
cdr3_aa: CASSATNANTGELFF

v_call: TRBV28
clone_size: NA
cdr3_aa: CASSSSGGSSYNSPLHF

v_call: TRBV7-2
clone_size: NA
cdr3_aa: CASSLGVVGGHQPQHF

v_call: TRBV20-1
clone_size: NA
cdr3_aa: CSALAWLQFF

v_call: TRBV19
clone_size: once
cdr3_aa: CASSDNGSSGNTIYF

v_call: TRBV27
clone_size: NA
cdr3_aa: CASSAGTSGNNEQFF

v_call: TRBV7-9
clone_size: once
cdr3_aa: CASSLVVLAGGEQYF

v_call: TRBV25-1
clone_size: once
cdr3_aa: CASTPRQGARDTQYF

v_call: TRBV19
clone_size: NA
cdr3_aa: CASSTRRESLAYNEQFF

v_call: TRBV7-2
clone_size: NA
cdr3_aa: CASSPGQGNYGYTF

v_call: TRBV10-3
clone_size: NA
cdr3_aa: CAISEPRETQYF

v_call: TRBV7-9
clone_size: few
cdr3_aa: CASSLGQDQPQHF

v_call: TRBV6-2/TRBV6-3
clone_size: NA
cdr3_aa: CASSRTGQSNQPQHF

v_call: TRBV19
clone_size: NA
cdr3_aa: CASSAAGQGAYEQYF

v_call: TRBV2
clone_size: few
cdr3_aa: CASSENRANTGELFF

v_call: TRBV6-2/TRBV6-3
clone_size: NA
cdr3_aa: CASSYVAGGPSETQYF

v_call: TRBV7-9
clone_size: once
cdr3_aa: CASSSSSSYNEQFF

v_call: TRBV4-1
clone_size: NA
cdr3_aa: CASRTSGVLSTDTQYF

v_call: TRBV11-2
clone_size: NA
cdr3_aa: CASSLIIAASSYEQYF

v_call: TRBV25-1
clone_size: NA
cdr3_aa: CASSISGRSYEQYF

v_call: TRBV14
clone_size: NA
cdr3_aa: CASSPGVNEQFF

v_call: TRBV24-1
clone_size: NA
cdr3_aa: CATRSDQETQYF

v_call: TRBV7-2
clone_size: once
cdr3_aa: CASSLTGSGGELFF

v_call: TRBV18
clone_size: once
cdr3_aa: CASSISGPTNEKLFF

v_call: TRBV10-3
clone_size: NA
cdr3_aa: CAISGGEGFSSYEQYF

v_call: TRBV28
clone_size: NA
cdr3_aa: CASRLSGRGENTFF

v_call: TRBV6-5
clone_size: NA
cdr3_aa: CATTQGRSYNEQFF

v_call: TRBV9
clone_size: NA
cdr3_aa: CASSPPRGTGGIEQFF

v_call: TRBV5-5
clone_size: once
cdr3_aa: CASSLGTGESSYNSPLHF

v_call: TRBV10-3
clone_size: NA
cdr3_aa: CAISSGLAGGGAELFF

v_call: TRBV6-5
clone_size: NA
cdr3_aa: CASSTRERNYGYTF

v_call: TRBV12-3/TRBV12-4
clone_size: NA
cdr3_aa: CASRMTDNYGYTF

v_call: TRBV7-6
clone_size: NA
cdr3_aa: CASSPPDRGDYGYTF

v_call: TRBV6-5
clone_size: NA
cdr3_aa: CASSYPGKPYEQYF

v_call: TRBV29-1
clone_size: NA
cdr3_aa: CSVQETGWGSPLHF

v_call: TRBV7-3
clone_size: NA
cdr3_aa: CASSLNGGGRLGEQFF

v_call: TRBV18
clone_size: NA
cdr3_aa: CASSPLTTLAYEQYF